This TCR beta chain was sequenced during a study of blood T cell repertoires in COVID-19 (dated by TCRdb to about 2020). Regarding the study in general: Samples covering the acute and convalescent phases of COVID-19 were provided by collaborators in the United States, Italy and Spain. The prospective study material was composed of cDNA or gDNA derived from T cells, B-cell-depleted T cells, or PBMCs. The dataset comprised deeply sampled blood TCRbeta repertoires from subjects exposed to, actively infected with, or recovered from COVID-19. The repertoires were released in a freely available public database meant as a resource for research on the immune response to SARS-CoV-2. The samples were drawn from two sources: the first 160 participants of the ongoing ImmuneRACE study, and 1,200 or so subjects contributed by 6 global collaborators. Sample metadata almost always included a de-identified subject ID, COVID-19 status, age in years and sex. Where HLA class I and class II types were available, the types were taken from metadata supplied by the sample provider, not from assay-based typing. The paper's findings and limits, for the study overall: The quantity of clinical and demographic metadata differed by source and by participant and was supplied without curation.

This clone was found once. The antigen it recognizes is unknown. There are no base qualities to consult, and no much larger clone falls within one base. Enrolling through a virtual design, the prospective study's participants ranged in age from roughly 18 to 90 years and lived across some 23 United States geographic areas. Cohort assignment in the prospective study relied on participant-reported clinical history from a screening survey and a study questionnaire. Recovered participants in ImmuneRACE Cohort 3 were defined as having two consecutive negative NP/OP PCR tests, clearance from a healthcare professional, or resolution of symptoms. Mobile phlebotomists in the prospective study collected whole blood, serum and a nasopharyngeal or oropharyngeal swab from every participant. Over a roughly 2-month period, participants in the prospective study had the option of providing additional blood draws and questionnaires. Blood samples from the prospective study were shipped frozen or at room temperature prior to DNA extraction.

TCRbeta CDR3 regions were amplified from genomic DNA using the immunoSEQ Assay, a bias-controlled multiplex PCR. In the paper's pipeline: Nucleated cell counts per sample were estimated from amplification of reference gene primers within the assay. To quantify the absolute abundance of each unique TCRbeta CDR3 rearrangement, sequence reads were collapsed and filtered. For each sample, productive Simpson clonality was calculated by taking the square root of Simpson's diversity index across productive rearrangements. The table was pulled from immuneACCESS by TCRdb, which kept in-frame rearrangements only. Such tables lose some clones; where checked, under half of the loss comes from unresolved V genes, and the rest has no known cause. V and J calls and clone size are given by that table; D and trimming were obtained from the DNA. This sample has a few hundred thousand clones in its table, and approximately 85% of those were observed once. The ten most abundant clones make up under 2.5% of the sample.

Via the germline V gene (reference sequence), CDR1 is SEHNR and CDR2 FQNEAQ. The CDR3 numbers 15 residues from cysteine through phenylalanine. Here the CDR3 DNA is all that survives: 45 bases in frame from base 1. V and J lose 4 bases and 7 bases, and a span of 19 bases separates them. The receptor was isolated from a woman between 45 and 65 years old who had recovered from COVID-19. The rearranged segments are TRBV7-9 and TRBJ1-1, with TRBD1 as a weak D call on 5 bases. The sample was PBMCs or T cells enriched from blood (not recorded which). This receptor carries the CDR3 CASSSLQGRVSEAFF. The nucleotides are TGTGCCAGCAGCTCCCTCCAGGGAAGGGTCAGTGAAGCTTTCTTT. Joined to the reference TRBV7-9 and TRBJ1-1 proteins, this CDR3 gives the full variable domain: DTGVSQNPRHKITKRGQNVTFRCDPISEHNRLYWYRQTLGQGPEFLTYFQNEAQLEKSRLLSDRFSAERPKGSFSTLEIQRTEQGDSAMYLCASSSLQGRVSEAFFGQGTRLTVV.